What follows are 9 T cell receptor beta chains derived from one specimen sequenced in a study of T cells in narcolepsy. TCRdb keeps only in-frame clones here, not all; method: immunoSEQ multiplex PCR. This sample has about 27,000 clones; 70% to 80% occur once, and the top ten carry 6.6%. Sample: memory (CD45RA-) CD4+ T cells from blood. These receptors all stem from a human donor in good health.

This clone was counted a few times. The chain has TRBV5-4 and TRBJ1-1; D uncertain. V was cut by 1 base and J by 1 base, with 8 bases left in between. This CDR3 spans 14 amino acids. Per germline, CDR1 SGHNT and CDR2 YYREEE (reference sequence). This CDR3 reads CASSLTAANTEAFF. CDR3 nucleotides: TGTGCCAGCAGCTTGACGGCAGCGAACACTGAAGCTTTCTTT.

The rearrangement links TRBV5-1 to TRBJ2-7; 7 nucleotides line up with TRBD2. CDR3 length equals 17 residues. J gave up 0 bases and V 2 bases, and 11 bases lay outside the gene matches. Looked up from germline, CDR1 is SGHRS and CDR2 is YFSETQ. CDR3 DNA sequence: TGCGCCAGCAGCTTTAAGTCCACCGGGGGGAGCTCCTACGAGCAGTACTTC. Encoded protein: CASSFKSTGGSSYEQYF.

V usage is TRBV29-1 and J usage is TRBJ1-2; D unclear. V lost 5 bases and J lost 4, with 8 bases in between. Per the germline V gene, CDR1 is SQVTM and CDR2 is ANQGSEA. The CDR3 has 11 amino acids. CDR3 protein: CSVLGSYGYTF. For the CDR3, the DNA is TGCAGCGTTCTGGGTTCCTATGGCTACACCTTC. The whole variable domain, remainder taken from reference TRBV29-1 and TRBJ1-2, is SAVISQKPSRDICQRGTSLTIQCQVDSQVTMMFWYRQQPGQSLTLIATANQGSEATYESGFVIDKFPISRPNLTFSTLTVSNMSPEDSSIYLCSVLGSYGYTFGSGTRLTVV.

This clone was seen a handful of times. This rearrangement joins TRBV18 to TRBJ2-4; a weak D match, TRBD1 (6 bases). The CDR3 totals 20 residues. Germline V gene data show CDR1 as KGHSH and CDR2 as LQKENI. The V gene lost 3 bases and the J gene lost 0 bases, with 24 bases spanning the gap. The CDR3 DNA reads TGTGCCAGCTCACCCCAACTACAGGGCTCGGAAATTCTAGCCAAAAACATTCAGTACTTC. Translating gives CASSPQLQGSEILAKNIQYF.

The CDR3 DNA follows: TGTGCCAGCAGCTCAAAGGGGATGTACCAAGAGACCCAGTACTTC. It codes for CASSSKGMYQETQYF. The chain recombines TRBV4-2 with TRBJ2-5, with D maybe TRBD1 (5 bases). CDR3 length: 15 amino acids. Trimming removed 5 bases at V and 0 bases at J, with 13 bases between. Germline CDR1 is LGHNA and CDR2 is YNFKEQ.

This sequence joins TRBV28 and TRBJ1-6; D is undetermined. Germline values: CDR1 MDHEN, CDR2 SYDVKM. The CDR3 is 14 residues long. Trimming removed 6 bases at V and 0 bases at J, with 6 bases between. CDR3 bases: TGTGCCAGCAGCGTCCGCTCCTATAATTCACCCCTCCACTTT. As protein: CASSVRSYNSPLHF.

The chain joins TRBV27 to TRBJ1-2; possibly TRBD1 for D (6 bases). The CDR3 has 14 residues. CDR1 is MNHEY, CDR2 SMNVEV, per germline (reference sequence). The V and J ends lost 6 bases and 5 bases respectively, with 16 bases between them. The CDR3 region has the DNA TGTGCCAGCAGAGAGAGGGGGGGTCCATATGGCTACACCTTC. This gives the protein CASRERGGPYGYTF.

The J gene is TRBJ1-5, the V gene TRBV19; TRBD1 is a possible D gene (6 bases). Deletions cut 6 bases from V and 7 bases from J, with 22 bases between. Germline values: CDR1 LNHDA, CDR2 SQIVND (reference sequence). The CDR3 sequence is 16 residues long. CDR3: CASRRRQDGQEQPQHF. The CDR3 DNA follows: TGTGCCAGTAGGAGAAGACAGGACGGTCAAGAACAGCCCCAGCATTTT.

The V gene is TRBV12-2, the J gene TRBJ2-2; the table names TRBD2, a call not compared with the DNA. TRBV12-2 has pseudogene status. CDR3 length: 14 amino acids. Written as DNA, the CDR3 is TGTGCAAAACGGAGGGGTCCGAACACCGGGGAGCTGTTTTTT. Translated, it gives CAKRRGPNTGELFF.